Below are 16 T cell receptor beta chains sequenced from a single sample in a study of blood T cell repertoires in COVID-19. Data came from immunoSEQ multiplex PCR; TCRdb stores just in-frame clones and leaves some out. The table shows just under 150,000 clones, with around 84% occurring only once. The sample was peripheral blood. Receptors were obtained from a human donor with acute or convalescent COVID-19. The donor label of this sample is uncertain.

The CDR3 region is CATSTDSYGYTF. Here the CDR3 DNA reads TGTGCCACCAGCACAGACAGCTATGGCTACACCTTC. The genes are TRBV24-1 and TRBJ1-2; perhaps TRBD1 as D (5 bases). Germline-derived CDR1 and CDR2 are KGHDR and SFDVKD. The CDR3 contains 12 residues. V lost 7 bases and J lost 4, with 9 bases in between.

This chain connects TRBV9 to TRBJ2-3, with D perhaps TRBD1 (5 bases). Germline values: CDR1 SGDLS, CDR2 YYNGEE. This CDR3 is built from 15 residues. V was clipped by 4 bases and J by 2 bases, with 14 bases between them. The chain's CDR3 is CASSPDTRHTDTQYF. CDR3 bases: TGTGCCAGCAGCCCGGACACCCGGCACACAGATACGCAGTATTTT.

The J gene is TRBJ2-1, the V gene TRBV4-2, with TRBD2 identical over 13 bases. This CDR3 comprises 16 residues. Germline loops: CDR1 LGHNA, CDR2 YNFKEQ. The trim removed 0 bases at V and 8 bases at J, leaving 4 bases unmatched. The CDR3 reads CASSQDGLAGAYEQFF. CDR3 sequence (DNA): TGTGCCAGCAGCCAAGATGGACTAGCGGGAGCCTATGAGCAGTTCTTC.

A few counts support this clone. CDR3: CASSLSGLSTDTQYF. The CDR3 nucleotides are TGCGCCAGCAGCTTAAGCGGGCTCAGCACAGATACGCAGTATTTT. The chain recombines TRBV5-1 with TRBJ2-3, with a possible D match to TRBD2 (6 bases). The germline V and J ends were trimmed by 2 bases and 0 bases, with 10 bases remaining between them. CDR3 length: 15 amino acids. Germline values: CDR1 SGHRS, CDR2 YFSETQ.

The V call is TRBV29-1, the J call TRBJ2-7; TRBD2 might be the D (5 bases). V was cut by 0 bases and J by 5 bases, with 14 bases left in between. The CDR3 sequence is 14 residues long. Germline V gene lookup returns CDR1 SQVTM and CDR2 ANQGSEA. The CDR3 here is CSVEEREGSDEQYF. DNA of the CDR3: TGCAGCGTTGAAGAACGGGAAGGGAGCGACGAGCAGTACTTC.

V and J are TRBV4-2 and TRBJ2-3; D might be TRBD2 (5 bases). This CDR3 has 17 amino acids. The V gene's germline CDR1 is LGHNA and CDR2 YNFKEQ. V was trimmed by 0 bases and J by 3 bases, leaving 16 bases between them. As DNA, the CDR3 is TGTGCCAGCAGCCAAGATTTTGTGTCGGGGAGAACAGATACGCAGTATTTT. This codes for CASSQDFVSGRTDTQYF.

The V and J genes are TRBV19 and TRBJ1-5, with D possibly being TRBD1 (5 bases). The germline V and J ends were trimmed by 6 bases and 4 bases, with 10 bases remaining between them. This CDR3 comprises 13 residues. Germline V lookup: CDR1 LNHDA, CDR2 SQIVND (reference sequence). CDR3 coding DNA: TGTGCCAGTAGAGGGGCAGGGAATCAGCCCCAGCATTTT. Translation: CASRGAGNQPQHF.

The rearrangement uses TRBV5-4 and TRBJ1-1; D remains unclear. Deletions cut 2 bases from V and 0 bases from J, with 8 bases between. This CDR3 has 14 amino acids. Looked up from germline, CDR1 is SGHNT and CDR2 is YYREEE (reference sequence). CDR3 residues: CASSLALVNTEAFF. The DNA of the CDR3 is TGTGCCAGCAGCTTAGCCCTGGTGAACACTGAAGCTTTCTTT.

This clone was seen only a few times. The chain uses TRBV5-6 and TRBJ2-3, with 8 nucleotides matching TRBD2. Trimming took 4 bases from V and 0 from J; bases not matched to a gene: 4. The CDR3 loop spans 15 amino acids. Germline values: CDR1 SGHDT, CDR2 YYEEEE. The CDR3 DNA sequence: TGTGCCAGCAGCCCCGGGGGGGCTAGCACAGATACGCAGTATTTT. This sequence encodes CASSPGGASTDTQYF.

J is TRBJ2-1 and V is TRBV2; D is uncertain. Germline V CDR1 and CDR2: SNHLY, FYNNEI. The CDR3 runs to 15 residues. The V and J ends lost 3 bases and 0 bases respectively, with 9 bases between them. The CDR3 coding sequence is TGTGCCAGCAGTGAGTCTACGATCTCCTACAATGAGCAGTTCTTC. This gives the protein CASSESTISYNEQFF.

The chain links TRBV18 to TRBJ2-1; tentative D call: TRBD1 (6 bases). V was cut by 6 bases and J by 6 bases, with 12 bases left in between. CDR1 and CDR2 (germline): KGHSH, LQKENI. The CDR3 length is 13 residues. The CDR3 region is CASSPRQVNEQFF. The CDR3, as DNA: TGTGCCAGCTCTCCGAGACAGGTCAATGAGCAGTTCTTC. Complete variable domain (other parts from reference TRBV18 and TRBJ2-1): NAGVMQNPRHLVRRRGQEARLRCSPMKGHSHVYWYRQLPEEGLKFMVYLQKENIIDESGMPKERFSAEFPKEGPSILRIQQVVRGDSAAYFCASSPRQVNEQFFGPGTRLTVL.

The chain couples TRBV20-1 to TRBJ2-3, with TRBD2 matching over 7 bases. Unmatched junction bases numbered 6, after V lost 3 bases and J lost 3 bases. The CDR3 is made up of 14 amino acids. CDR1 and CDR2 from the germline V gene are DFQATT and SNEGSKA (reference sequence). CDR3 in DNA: TGCAGTGCTAGTACGCGGGGGAGGACAGATACGCAGTATTTT. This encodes CSASTRGRTDTQYF.

The DNA of the CDR3 is TGTGCCAGTAGTTGGGCCAAGAACACCGGGGAGCTGTTTTTT. This codes for CASSWAKNTGELFF. The rearrangement joins TRBV19 to TRBJ2-2; no definite D call. The germline V and J ends were trimmed by 5 bases and 1 base, with 8 bases remaining between them. Germline lookup yields CDR1 LNHDA and CDR2 SQIVND (reference sequence). The CDR3 extends over 14 amino acids.

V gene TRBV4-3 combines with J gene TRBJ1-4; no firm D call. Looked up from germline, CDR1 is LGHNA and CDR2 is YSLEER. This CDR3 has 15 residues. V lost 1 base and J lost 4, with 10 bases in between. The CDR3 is CASSQAVGLNEKLFF. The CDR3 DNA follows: TGCGCCAGCAGCCAAGCGGTGGGCCTTAATGAAAAACTGTTTTTT.

The CDR3 reads CASSQDSDRANYGYTF. In DNA, the CDR3 is TGTGCCAGCAGCCAAGACAGCGACAGGGCTAACTATGGCTACACCTTC. The J gene is TRBJ1-2, the V gene TRBV3-1 (or the pseudogene TRBV3-2); 7 positions agree with TRBD1. This CDR3 spans 16 amino acids. The germline V gene encodes CDR1 LGHDT and CDR2 YNNKEL (reference sequence). With V trimmed by 0 bases and J by 0 bases, 4 bases remained unmatched.

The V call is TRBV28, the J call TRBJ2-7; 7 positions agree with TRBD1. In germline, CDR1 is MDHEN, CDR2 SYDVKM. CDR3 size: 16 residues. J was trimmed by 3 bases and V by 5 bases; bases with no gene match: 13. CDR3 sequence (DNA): TGTGCCAGCAGTCCTTCTGGGACAGTTGACGACTACGAGCAGTACTTC. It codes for CASSPSGTVDDYEQYF.